This T cell receptor (beta chain) stems from a study of cytomegalovirus exposure and HLA in healthy donors. Study in general: An early release of data contained 75 million to 90 million unique TCRs, which came from HLA-typed donors. Membership in the Caucasian-associated ancestry cluster was found for 65% to 85% of approximately 380 genotyped donors. Study-wide findings and caveats: Investigators reported 150 to 200 TCR beta chains as tied to cytomegalovirus.

13 Jbeta primers and 60 Vbeta primers were used for the PCR. Produced via immunoSEQ multiplex PCR; TCRdb's table is partial and in-frame only. The sample shows roughly 150,000 clones, 75% to 90% of them seen only once. The germline CDR1 and CDR2 sequences are SGHRS and YFSETQ. The junction had 4 bases not matched to a gene; V was cut back by 0 bases and J by 1 base. The CDR3 has 16 residues. As to this clone: What it recognizes is unknown.

The sequencing input was PBMCs. This chain connects TRBV5-1 to TRBJ2-5; 9 nucleotides align to TRBD2. This receptor was taken from a male donor in good health and CMV-seronegative. The CDR3 here is CASSLGPSGTQETQYF. CDR3 bases: TGCGCCAGCAGCTTGGGGCCTAGCGGGACCCAAGAGACCCAGTACTTC.